The 28 T cell receptor beta chains reported below all come from one sample, sequenced in a study of regulatory T cells in long-lasting Graves disease. Arm-PCR with iRepertoire HTBI primers amplified the CDR3 regions for these TCR beta libraries. One entry per CDR3 protein, called by TCRdb with MiXCR from the multiplex PCR reads. The table lists 250,000 to 300,000 distinct CDR3 sequences, approximately 20% of them singletons. Time point meaning: newly diagnosed GD, antithyroid drugs for less than 3 months. The TCR library was made from RNA that had been extracted from PBMCs in TRIzol. The same sample was also used in a study of T cells in Graves' hyperthyroidism and ophthalmopathy.

Specimen: peripheral blood mononuclear cells (PBMCs), collected at new diagnosis, from a patient treated with antithyroid drugs. The receptor set was obtained from a woman aged 25 to 39 with Graves disease.

This clonotype was detected many times. The chain is built from TRBV29-1 and TRBJ2-6; D remains ambiguous. The CDR3 has 14 amino acids. The V end was cut by 4 bases, the J end by 2 bases, with 9 bases between. Germline values: CDR1 SQVTM, CDR2 ANQGSEA. CDR3 residues: CSVATDAGANVLTF. The DNA for the CDR3 is TGCAGCGTTGCTACGGACGCTGGGGCCAACGTCCTGACTTTC.

This clonotype was recorded a few times. At one of its ends the junction is not consistent with the germline gene, which may arise from a read error. V is TRBV7-2 and J is TRBJ2-7, with TRBD1 identical over 9 bases. The germline V gene encodes CDR1 SGHTA and CDR2 FQGNSA. This CDR3 is 17 amino acids long. CDR3 bases: TGTGCCAGCAGCCCCGGACAGGGGAGTCGTGTCTCCTACGGGCAGTACTTC. It yields the protein CASSPGQGSRVSYGQYF.

Comments on this clonotype: The junction differs from germline at one of its ends, possibly a read error. The rearrangement links TRBV19 to TRBJ1-1; D possibly corresponds to TRBD1 (6 bases). Germline V gene lookup returns CDR1 LNHDA and CDR2 SQIVND (reference sequence). The CDR3 loop spans 14 amino acids. CDR3 coding DNA: TGTGCCAGTAGTCTCAGGGGCCCGAACACTGAAGCTTCCTTT. This gives the protein CASSLRGPNTEASF.

The table lists this clonotype with many counts. The chain is built from TRBV25-1 and TRBJ1-2; 9 bases line up with TRBD1. This CDR3 region has 19 residues. Germline CDR1 and CDR2: MGHDK and SYGVNS. V was pared by 7 bases and J by 4 bases, with 22 bases of the junction left unmatched. CDR3 in DNA: TGTGCCAGCAATGGGGTGTTGGGGACAGGGCCTGGCGAGGGCTATGGCTACACCTTC. It specifies CASNGVLGTGPGEGYGYTF.

A remark on this clonotype: A much larger clonotype is one base distant, so this may be a read error. The rearrangement uses TRBV11-2 and TRBJ2-3, with a weak D call TRBD1 (7 bases). The CDR3 is made up of 17 amino acids. CDR1 and CDR2 (germline): SGHAT, FQNNGV. Trimming left V 4 bases short and J 1 base short, with 18 bases between. DNA of the CDR3: TGTGCCAGCAGCTCCCTAATTAGCAGGGGGGGCACAGATACGCAGTATTTT. Its protein is CASSSLISRGGTDTQYF.

This clonotype was detected many times. V gene TRBV20-1 combines with J gene TRBJ2-2; 7 bases are a match to TRBD2. V lost 6 bases and J lost 0; bases outside the gene matches: 10. The CDR3 covers 16 residues. Per the germline V gene, CDR1 is DFQATT and CDR2 is SNEGSKA (reference sequence). CDR3 region: CSATDAAGPNTGELFF. CDR3 nucleotides: TGCAGTGCCACAGACGCAGCGGGACCGAACACCGGGGAGCTGTTTTTT.

This clonotype was counted ten times or more. The chain has TRBV12-3 or TRBV12-4 and TRBJ1-6; D not certain. The CDR3 length is 14 residues. V dropped 1 base and J dropped 7 bases, with 8 bases sitting between them. CDR3 DNA sequence: TGTGCCAGCAGTTTAGGCCCGCAAAATTCACCCCTCCACTTT. Protein: CASSLGPQNSPLHF.

This clonotype occurred many times. V and J are TRBV7-9 and TRBJ1-2; the D gene is possibly TRBD1 (5 bases). V was trimmed by 5 bases and J by 8 bases, leaving 9 bases between them. The CDR3 runs to 11 residues. The germline V gene encodes CDR1 SEHNR and CDR2 FQNEAQ (reference sequence). The CDR3 nucleotides read TGTGCCAGCAGCAGACAGTTCGGCTACACCTTC. Protein sequence: CASSRQFGYTF.

This clonotype was seen a handful of times. The genes are TRBV29-1 and TRBJ1-2; 7 nucleotides match TRBD1. The CDR3 is 13 residues long. The junction had 7 bases not matched to a gene; V was cut back by 6 bases and J by 3 bases. The germline CDR1 and CDR2 sequences are SQVTM and ANQGSEA. The CDR3 is CSVGGGTDYGYTF. The CDR3 nucleotides read TGCAGCGTGGGAGGGGGCACGGACTATGGCTACACCTTC.

This clonotype was seen only a few times. A much larger clone sits a single nucleotide away, making a read error possible. This rearrangement joins TRBV7-9 to TRBJ2-7; 8 bases are shared with TRBD1. The CDR3 totals 15 residues. Germline values: CDR1 SEHNR, CDR2 FQNEAQ (reference sequence). The CDR3 sequence is CASSPRQGKGYEQHF. The CDR3 bases are TGTGCCAGCAGCCCTCGACAGGGGAAGGGCTACGAGCAGCACTTC.

The rearrangement uses TRBV5-5 and TRBJ2-6, with D possibly being TRBD2 (6 bases). Trimming left V 4 bases short and J 4 bases short, with 15 bases between. Germline V CDR1 and CDR2: SGHKS, YYEKEE (reference sequence). The CDR3 consists of 16 residues. The CDR3 sequence is CASSPWGVSGANVLTF. The CDR3 DNA sequence: TGTGCCAGCAGCCCCTGGGGGGTTTCCGGGGCCAACGTCCTGACTTTC.

This clonotype was found a few times. This rearrangement joins TRBV4-2 to TRBJ2-3, with TRBD2 identical over 14 bases. Germline CDR1 is LGHNA and CDR2 is YNFKEQ. CDR3 length equals 19 residues. After removal of 0 bases from V and 8 bases from J, the junction contained 13 bases not matched to a gene. The CDR3 region is CASSQDPPTSGGARSTQYF. DNA of the CDR3: TGTGCCAGCAGCCAAGACCCTCCGACTAGCGGGGGGGCAAGAAGTACGCAGTATTTT.

There are a few counts of this clonotype. The chain employs TRBV29-1 and TRBJ1-1; D perhaps matches TRBD1 (5 bases). The CDR3 length is 11 residues. Germline lookup yields CDR1 SQVTM and CDR2 ANQGSEA. Between the trimmed V and J ends, which lost 4 bases and 4 bases, there was a span of 7 bases. In DNA, the CDR3 is TGCAGCGTTGGCAGGGCCACTGAAGCTTTCTTT. Its protein product is CSVGRATEAFF.

The sample holds many counts of this clonotype. The rearrangement links TRBV7-2 to TRBJ1-1; no reliable D call. CDR1 and CDR2 (germline): SGHTA, FQGNSA. The CDR3 contains 12 residues. V gave up 5 bases and J gave up 8 bases, with 12 bases separating them. The CDR3 region is CASSPTSWEAFF. The CDR3 nucleotides are TGTGCCAGCAGCCCTACCTCGTGGGAAGCTTTCTTT.

Details on this clonotype: The CDR3 carries no conserved terminal phenylalanine or tryptophan, so it likely arises from a read error. The DNA is left out, because the CDR3 cannot be placed on it with certainty; the CDR3 is given as TCRdb lists it. This chain connects TRBV20-1 to TRBJ2-3. A total of 13 residues make up the CDR3, ends included. The germline gives CDR1 DFQATT, CDR2 SNEGSKA (reference sequence). The CDR3 sequence: CSASKLDSDTRYS.

Many counts were recorded for this clonotype. The chain couples TRBV20-1 to TRBJ2-7; D is unresolved. In germline, CDR1 is DFQATT, CDR2 SNEGSKA (reference sequence). The CDR3 runs to 13 residues. V was clipped by 3 bases and J by 0 bases, with 9 bases between them. The CDR3 DNA sequence: TGCAGTGCTAGGTTAAGTAGCTCCTACGAGCAGTACTTC. Translation gives CSARLSSSYEQYF.

A note on this clonotype: It may be a read error: a sequence one base away is much more abundant. V gene TRBV12-3 or TRBV12-4 combines with J gene TRBJ1-5; TRBD1 is a possible D gene (5 bases). The CDR3 is made up of 15 amino acids. CDR3 sequence (DNA): TGTGCCAGCGGTTTTAGGTGGGGGGATCATCAGCCCCAGCATTTT. As protein: CASGFRWGDHQPQHF.

The gene calls are TRBV6-1 and TRBJ1-6, with no clear D. The CDR3 spans 14 residues. Trimming took off 3 bases at V and 2 bases at J, with 5 bases between the two ends. Germline V gene sequence: CDR1 MNHNS, CDR2 SASEGT. The CDR3 spells CASSEPAYNSPLHF. DNA for the CDR3: TGTGCCAGCAGTGAGCCGGCCTATAATTCACCCCTCCACTTT.

Ten or more counts support this clonotype. V usage is TRBV15 and J usage is TRBJ1-1; no reliable D call. Germline V gene lookup returns CDR1 LNHNV and CDR2 YYDKDF (reference sequence). The CDR3 runs 12 residues. The ends were cut back, 4 bases at V and 5 bases at J, with 8 bases in the middle. CDR3: CATSTGLTEAFF. CDR3 DNA sequence: TGTGCCACCAGCACGGGATTGACTGAAGCTTTCTTT.

Details on this clonotype: It differs at one base from a far larger clone, so likely a read error. This sequence joins TRBV3-1 and TRBJ2-5, with 13 positions matching TRBD2. Trimming took 4 bases from V and 11 from J; bases not matched to a gene: 13. Germline V gives CDR1 LGHDT, CDR2 YNNKEL (reference sequence). The CDR3 length is 16 residues. In DNA form, the CDR3 reads TGTGCCAGCAGCCTACTAGCGGGGGGGACTTACAATGAGCAGTACTTC. The encoded protein is CASSLLAGGTYNEQYF.

The chain recombines TRBV20-1 with TRBJ2-7, with unresolved D. There are 11 residues in the CDR3. Germline V lookup: CDR1 DFQATT, CDR2 SNEGSKA (reference sequence). Trimming left V 3 bases short and J 2 bases short, with 5 bases between. CDR3 loop: CSARRAYEQYF. The CDR3, as DNA: TGCAGTGCTAGGAGAGCCTACGAGCAGTACTTC.

This clonotype has at least ten counts. The V and J genes are TRBV7-9 and TRBJ2-1; maybe TRBD2 (5 bases). This CDR3 has 12 amino acids. Trimming left V 5 bases short and J 12 bases short, with 14 bases between. Germline CDR1 reads SEHNR; CDR2 reads FQNEAQ (reference sequence). CDR3 nucleotide sequence: TGTGCCAGCAGCGACTCTTGGGAGTGGCAGTTCTTC. This gives the protein CASSDSWEWQFF. Using reference TRBV7-9 and TRBJ2-1 for the parts outside the CDR3, the full variable domain is DTGVSQNPRHKITKRGQNVTFRCDPISEHNRLYWYRQTLGQGPEFLTYFQNEAQLEKSRLLSDRFSAERPKGSFSTLEIQRTEQGDSAMYLCASSDSWEWQFFGPGTRLTVL.

This clonotype has at least ten counts. The chain couples TRBV6-1 to TRBJ2-7; D uncertain. Looked up from germline, CDR1 is MNHNS and CDR2 is SASEGT. Trimming took off 6 bases at V and 7 bases at J, with 16 bases between the two ends. This CDR3 spans 13 amino acids. The CDR3 loop reads CASSLDRYLEQYF. Here the CDR3 DNA reads TGTGCCAGCAGCCTGGACCGTTACCTGGAGCAGTACTTC.

Comments on this clonotype: With a far larger clone one base away, a read error is the likely cause. V gene TRBV6-5 combines with J gene TRBJ2-1; weak D call: TRBD2 (6 bases). This CDR3 is 15 amino acids long. CDR1 MNHEY and CDR2 SVGAGI come from the germline V gene. Between the trimmed V and J ends, which lost 4 bases and 8 bases, there was a span of 18 bases. The chain's CDR3 is CASSLSRTGDDEQFF. CDR3 in DNA: TGTGCCAGCAGTTTATCTAGGACGGGGGACGATGAGCAGTTCTTC.

This clonotype was found many times. The chain joins TRBV7-9 to TRBJ1-1; D is ambiguous. The germline gives CDR1 SEHNR, CDR2 FQNEAQ (reference sequence). CDR3 length equals 13 residues. Trimming took off 6 bases at V and 2 bases at J, with 10 bases between the two ends. CDR3 DNA sequence: TGTGCCAGCAGTTTGTCAGGAAACACTGAAGCTTTCTTT. Protein sequence: CASSLSGNTEAFF. Looking up the rest from reference TRBV7-9 and TRBJ1-1 gives the full variable domain: DTGVSQNPRHKITKRGQNVTFRCDPISEHNRLYWYRQTLGQGPEFLTYFQNEAQLEKSRLLSDRFSAERPKGSFSTLEIQRTEQGDSAMYLCASSLSGNTEAFFGQGTRLTVV.

The chain has TRBV3-1 and TRBJ2-7, with a weak D call TRBD1 (6 bases). CDR1 and CDR2 from the germline V gene are LGHDT and YNNKEL (reference sequence). This CDR3 spans 17 amino acids. V was shortened by 0 bases and J by 0 bases, with 15 bases between the two germline ends. The CDR3 coding sequence is TGTGCCAGCAGCCAAGATCCGGCAGGGGCCAGCTCCTACGAGCAGTACTTC. It specifies CASSQDPAGASSYEQYF.

This clonotype was detected many times. The chain is built from TRBV7-2 and TRBJ1-2, with D perhaps matching TRBD1 (5 bases). Trimming shortened V by 1 base and J by 7 bases, and 16 bases separated the two germline ends. Germline V gene data show CDR1 as SGHTA and CDR2 as FQGNSA. The CDR3 loop spans 15 amino acids. CDR3 residues: CASSLVPGAGPGYTF. CDR3 coding DNA: TGTGCCAGCAGCTTAGTCCCCGGGGCCGGTCCTGGCTACACCTTC.

This clonotype was seen many times. The rearrangement uses TRBV7-2 and TRBJ1-2, with D perhaps TRBD1 (5 bases). V gave up 5 bases and J gave up 4 bases, with 17 bases separating them. CDR3 length: 15 amino acids. Germline CDR1 is SGHTA and CDR2 is FQGNSA. CDR3 residues: CASSVNPTETYGYTF. In DNA, the CDR3 is TGTGCCAGCAGCGTGAACCCGACAGAGACCTATGGCTACACCTTC. The full variable domain, its missing parts supplied by reference TRBV7-2 and TRBJ1-2, is GAGVSQSPSNKVTEKGKDVELRCDPISGHTALYWYRQSLGQGLEFLIYFQGNSAPDKSGLPSDRFSAERTGGSVSTLTIQRTQQEDSAVYLCASSVNPTETYGYTFGSGTRLTVV.